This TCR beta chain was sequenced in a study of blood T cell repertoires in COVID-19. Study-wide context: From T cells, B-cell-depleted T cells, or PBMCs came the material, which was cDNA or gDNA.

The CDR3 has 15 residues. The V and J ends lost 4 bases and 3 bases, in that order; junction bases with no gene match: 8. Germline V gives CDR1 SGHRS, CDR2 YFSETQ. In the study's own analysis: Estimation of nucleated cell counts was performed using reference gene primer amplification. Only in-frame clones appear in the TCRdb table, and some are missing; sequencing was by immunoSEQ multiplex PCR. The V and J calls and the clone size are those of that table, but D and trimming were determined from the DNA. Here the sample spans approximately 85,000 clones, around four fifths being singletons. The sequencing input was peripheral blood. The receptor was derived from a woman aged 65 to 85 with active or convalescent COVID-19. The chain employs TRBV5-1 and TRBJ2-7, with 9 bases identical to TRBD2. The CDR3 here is CASSIESGGFYEQYF. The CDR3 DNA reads TGCGCCAGCAGCATAGAGAGCGGGGGGTTCTACGAGCAGTACTTC.